A single sample gave rise to the 17 T cell receptor beta chains below, sequenced in a study of Ad26.COV2.S vaccination and SARS-CoV-2 variants. TCRdb keeps only in-frame clones here, not all; method: immunoSEQ multiplex PCR. The table lists approximately 410,000 clones, about 90% of them singletons. Treatment indicated: some 20 received Ad26.COV2.S at low or high dose, single or two shots; 5 received placebo; per-sample allocation not given. Samples were taken on day 63 after the first vaccine or placebo injection. The source was peripheral blood, collected in a trial of Ad26.COV2.S vaccine versus placebo. The receptors originated from a person aged 18-65 years who received the Ad26.COV2.S COVID-19 vaccine or a placebo.

The rearrangement uses TRBV7-2 and TRBJ2-7; perhaps TRBD2 as D (7 bases). From germline, CDR1 is SGHTA and CDR2 FQGNSA. The CDR3 covers 15 residues. V was shortened by 6 bases and J by 7 bases, with 22 bases between the two germline ends. The CDR3 DNA reads TGTGCCAGCAGACCCACAGGGACTATACTTTCGGAGCAGTACTTC. Translated, it gives CASRPTGTILSEQYF.

This chain joins TRBV19 and TRBJ2-5; 9 nucleotides match TRBD1. This CDR3 has 17 amino acids. Losses at the gene ends were 5 bases for V and 1 base for J; bases not matched to a gene: 11. CDR1 is LNHDA and CDR2 is SQIVND in the germline V gene (reference sequence). The chain's CDR3 is CASSFRGDRAPQETQYF. The DNA for the CDR3 is TGTGCCAGTAGTTTTCGGGGGGACAGGGCCCCCCAAGAGACCCAGTACTTC.

The J gene is TRBJ2-4, the V gene TRBV2, with a weak D call TRBD1 (6 bases). The CDR3 contains 13 residues. With 0 bases removed from V and 15 bases from J, the gap between germline ends came to 15 bases. Germline values: CDR1 SNHLY, CDR2 FYNNEI. CDR3 nucleotide sequence: TGTGCCAGCAGTGAAGCGCTTCGACAGGAACGGTACTTC. It translates to CASSEALRQERYF.

This clone was detected only once. This rearrangement joins TRBV11-2 to TRBJ2-2; 7 nucleotides align to TRBD1. In germline, CDR1 is SGHAT, CDR2 FQNNGV. Germline trimming cut 2 bases from V and 4 bases from J; bases unmatched to any gene: 4. The CDR3 has 15 amino acids. In DNA form, the CDR3 reads TGTGCCAGCAGCTTACGGGGACAGCTCACCGGGGAGCTGTTTTTT. Residues: CASSLRGQLTGELFF.

In its sample, this clone was seen once. The chain recombines TRBV1 with TRBJ1-1. TRBV1 is an annotated pseudogene. The CDR3 runs to 14 residues. CDR3 coding DNA: TGCACCAGCAGCCAGCGGGTACAGAACACTGAAGCTTTCTTT. Translated: CTSSQRVQNTEAFF.

This chain connects TRBV25-1 to TRBJ2-2; D gene uncertain. From germline, CDR1 is MGHDK and CDR2 SYGVNS. This CDR3 spans 17 amino acids. Trimming removed 1 base at V and 5 bases at J, with 17 bases between. Here the CDR3 DNA reads TGTGCCAGCAGTGAATCGGGTCGCGGCAGATTTACCGGGGAGCTGTTTTTT. It translates to CASSESGRGRFTGELFF.

The V call is TRBV4-3, the J call TRBJ2-2, with unresolved D. Germline CDR1 reads LGHNA; CDR2 reads YSLEER. The CDR3 runs to 15 residues. Trimming shortened V by 0 bases and J by 4 bases, and 9 bases separated the two germline ends. The CDR3: CASSQDRVATGELFF. The CDR3 region has the DNA TGCGCCAGCAGCCAAGATAGAGTTGCCACCGGGGAGCTGTTTTTT.

The rearrangement uses TRBV18 and TRBJ2-7; either TRBD1 or TRBD2 may fit D (5 bases each). The CDR3 extends over 13 amino acids. CDR1 and CDR2 from the germline V gene are KGHSH and LQKENI. Between the trimmed V and J ends, which lost 2 bases and 0 bases, there was a span of 5 bases. The CDR3 DNA follows: TGTGCCAGCTCACCAGGGGGCTCCTACGAGCAGTACTTC. It encodes CASSPGGSYEQYF. Drawing the rest from reference TRBV18 and TRBJ2-7, the complete variable domain is NAGVMQNPRHLVRRRGQEARLRCSPMKGHSHVYWYRQLPEEGLKFMVYLQKENIIDESGMPKERFSAEFPKEGPSILRIQQVVRGDSAAYFCASSPGGSYEQYFGPGTRLTVT.

As to this clone: Other DNA sequences from this sample encode an identical CDR3 as well. The chain has TRBV4-3 and TRBJ2-2; D may be TRBD2 (6 bases). The CDR3 is 13 residues long. The germline CDR1 and CDR2 sequences are LGHNA and YSLEER. The ends were cut back, 2 bases at V and 5 bases at J, with 6 bases in the middle. The chain's CDR3 is CASSQRGTGELFF. DNA of the CDR3: TGCGCCAGCAGCCAACGGGGGACCGGGGAGCTGTTTTTT.

The gene calls are TRBV2 and TRBJ1-2; 10 positions match TRBD1. The CDR3 extends over 15 amino acids. With 6 bases clipped from V and 6 bases from J, the junction kept 10 bases outside the gene matches. CDR1 is SNHLY, CDR2 FYNNEI, per germline. This CDR3 is CASSSRTGGPNGYTF. For the CDR3, the DNA is TGTGCCAGCAGCAGCCGGACAGGGGGACCAAATGGCTACACCTTC. The full variable domain, rest sourced from reference TRBV2 and TRBJ1-2, is EPEVTQTPSHQVTQMGQEVILRCVPISNHLYFYWYRQILGQKVEFLVSFYNNEISEKSEIFDDQFSVERPDGSNFTLKIRSTKLEDSAMYFCASSSRTGGPNGYTFGSGTRLTVV.

J is TRBJ1-2 and V is TRBV9; 10 bases line up with TRBD1. This CDR3 is 20 amino acids long. The germline V gene has CDR1 SGDLS and CDR2 YYNGEE. V lost 2 bases to trimming and J lost 4 bases; unmatched junction nucleotides: 20. CDR3 residues: CASSVQISGTGALRPYGYTF. The CDR3 DNA follows: TGTGCCAGCAGCGTTCAAATCTCCGGGACAGGGGCCCTCCGCCCCTATGGCTACACCTTC.

This chain joins TRBV6-6 and TRBJ2-7; unclear D gene. V was trimmed by 4 bases and J by 6 bases, leaving 10 bases between them. This CDR3 region has 12 residues. The V gene's germline CDR1 is MNHNY and CDR2 SVGAGI (reference sequence). In nucleotides, the CDR3 is TGTGCCAGCAGTTCCCTACTGGGCGAGCAGTACTTC. This translates into CASSSLLGEQYF.

This clone was detected many times. The V gene is TRBV9, the J gene TRBJ2-5; the D is unclear. Looked up from germline, CDR1 is SGDLS and CDR2 is YYNGEE. Deletions cut 0 bases from V and 0 bases from J, with 3 bases between. This CDR3 has 13 amino acids. CDR3 protein: CASSVDNQETQYF. In nucleotides, the CDR3 is TGTGCCAGCAGCGTAGACAACCAAGAGACCCAGTACTTC.

The CDR3 spells CASSKAPGRPYNEQFF. The CDR3, as DNA: TGTGCCAGCAGTAAAGCACCGGGACGACCCTACAATGAGCAGTTCTTC. The chain joins TRBV28 to TRBJ2-1; the D call may be TRBD1 or TRBD2 (5 bases each). CDR1 and CDR2 from the germline V gene are MDHEN and SYDVKM. The length of the CDR3 is 16 residues. V was shortened by 5 bases and J by 2 bases, with 16 bases between the two germline ends.

J is TRBJ2-2 and V is TRBV29-1; 11 bases are a match to TRBD1. Germline CDR1 SQVTM, CDR2 ANQGSEA. The CDR3 is 16 residues long. V dropped 7 bases and J dropped 0; count of bases not matched to a gene: 7. CDR3 amino acids: CSATEDRGPNTGELFF. CDR3 sequence (DNA): TGCAGCGCTACAGAGGACAGGGGGCCGAACACCGGGGAGCTGTTTTTT.

In this sample, this clone turned up a few times. The chain employs TRBV6-4 and TRBJ2-3, with 9 positions matching TRBD2. Germline-derived CDR1 and CDR2 are MRHNA and SNTAGT. J gave up 4 bases and V 3 bases, and 8 bases lay outside the gene matches. CDR3 size: 16 residues. CDR3 amino acids: CASSESGTSSADTQYF. The CDR3 DNA is TGTGCCAGCAGTGAATCCGGGACTAGCTCTGCAGATACGCAGTATTTT.

The V call is TRBV11-2, the J call TRBJ2-7; maybe TRBD1 (5 bases). CDR1 SGHAT and CDR2 FQNNGV come from the germline V gene. The CDR3 is made up of 14 amino acids. V was trimmed by 5 bases and J by 0 bases, leaving 11 bases between them. Written as DNA, the CDR3 is TGTGCCAGCAGCCCAGGGTTCAGCTCCTACGAGCAGTACTTC. Translated: CASSPGFSSYEQYF.